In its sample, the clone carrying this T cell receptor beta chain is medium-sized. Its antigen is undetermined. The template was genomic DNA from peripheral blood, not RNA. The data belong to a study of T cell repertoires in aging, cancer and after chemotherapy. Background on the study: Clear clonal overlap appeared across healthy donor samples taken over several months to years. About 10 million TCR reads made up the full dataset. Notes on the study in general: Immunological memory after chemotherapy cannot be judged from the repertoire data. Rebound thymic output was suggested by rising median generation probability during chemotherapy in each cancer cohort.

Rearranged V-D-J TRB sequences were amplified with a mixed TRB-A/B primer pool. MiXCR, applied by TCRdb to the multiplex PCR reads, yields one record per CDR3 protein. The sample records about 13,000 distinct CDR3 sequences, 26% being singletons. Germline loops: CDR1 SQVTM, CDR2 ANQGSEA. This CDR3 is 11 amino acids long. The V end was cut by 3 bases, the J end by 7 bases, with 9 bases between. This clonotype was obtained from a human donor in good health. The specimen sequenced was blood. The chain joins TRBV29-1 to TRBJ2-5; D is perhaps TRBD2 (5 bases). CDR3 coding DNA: TGCAGCGTTGAGGACTCTCGGACCCAGTACTTC. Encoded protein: CSVEDSRTQYF.